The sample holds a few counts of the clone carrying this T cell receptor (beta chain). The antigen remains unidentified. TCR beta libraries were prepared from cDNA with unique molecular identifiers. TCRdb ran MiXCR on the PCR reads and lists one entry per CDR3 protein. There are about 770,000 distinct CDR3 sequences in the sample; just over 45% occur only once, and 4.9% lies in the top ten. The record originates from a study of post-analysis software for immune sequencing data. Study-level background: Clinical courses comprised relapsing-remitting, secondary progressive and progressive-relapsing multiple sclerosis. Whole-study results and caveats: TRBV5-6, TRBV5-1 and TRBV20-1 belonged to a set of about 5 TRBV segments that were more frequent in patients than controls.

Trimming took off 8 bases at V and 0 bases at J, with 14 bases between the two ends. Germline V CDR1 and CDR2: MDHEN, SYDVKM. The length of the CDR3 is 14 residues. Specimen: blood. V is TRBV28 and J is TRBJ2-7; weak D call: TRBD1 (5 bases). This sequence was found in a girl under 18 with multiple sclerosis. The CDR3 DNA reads TGTGCCAGCTTTCCCCTAGGGGACTCCTACGAGCAGTACTTC. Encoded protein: CASFPLGDSYEQYF.